Ten or more counts support the clone carrying this TCR beta chain. This record belongs to a study of T cells in Graves' hyperthyroidism and ophthalmopathy. Whole-study context: It was at initial diagnosis, before any treatment, that peripheral blood was collected.

The J segment lost 0 bases and the V segment lost 7 bases, leaving 3 bases of the junction unmatched. The CDR3 contains 15 residues. Germline values: CDR1 MNHEY, CDR2 SVGEGT. Ophthalmopathy patients all had a Clinical Activity Score of at least 3, a NOSPECS grade of at least 4 and disease under 3 months old. What was amplified from RNA transcripts were TCR beta CDR3 regions. Initially, a first-round RT-PCR of the TCR CDR3 employed the HTBI primer set. TCRdb fed the multiplex PCR reads into MiXCR, producing one record per CDR3 protein. The sample has about 520,000 distinct CDR3 sequences, roughly a quarter seen once.

The sequenced sample was blood. The chain carries TRBV6-2 or TRBV6-3 and TRBJ2-7; 13 bases line up with TRBD2. This clonotype was obtained from a woman under 40 with Graves' ophthalmopathy. CDR3 loop: CASTRLAGGSYEQYF. CDR3 bases: TGTGCCAGCACCAGACTAGCGGGGGGCTCCTACGAGCAGTACTTC.